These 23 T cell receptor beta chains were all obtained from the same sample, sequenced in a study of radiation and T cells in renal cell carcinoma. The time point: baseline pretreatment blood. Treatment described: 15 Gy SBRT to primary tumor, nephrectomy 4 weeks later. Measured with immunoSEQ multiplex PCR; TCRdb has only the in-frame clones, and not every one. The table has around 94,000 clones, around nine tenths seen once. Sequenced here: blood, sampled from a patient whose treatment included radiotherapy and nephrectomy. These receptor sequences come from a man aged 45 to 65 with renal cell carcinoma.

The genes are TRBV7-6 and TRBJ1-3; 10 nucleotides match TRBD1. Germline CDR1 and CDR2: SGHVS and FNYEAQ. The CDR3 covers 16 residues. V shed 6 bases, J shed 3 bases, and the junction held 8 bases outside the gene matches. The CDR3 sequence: CASSSPGQGYGNTIYF. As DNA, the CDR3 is TGTGCCAGCAGTTCTCCGGGACAGGGGTATGGAAACACCATATATTTT.

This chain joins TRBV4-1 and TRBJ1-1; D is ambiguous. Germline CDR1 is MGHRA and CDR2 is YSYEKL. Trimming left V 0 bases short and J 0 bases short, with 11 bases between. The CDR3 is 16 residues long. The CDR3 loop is CASSQDRRGLNTEAFF. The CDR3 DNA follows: TGCGCCAGCAGCCAAGATCGCCGGGGATTGAACACTGAAGCTTTCTTT.

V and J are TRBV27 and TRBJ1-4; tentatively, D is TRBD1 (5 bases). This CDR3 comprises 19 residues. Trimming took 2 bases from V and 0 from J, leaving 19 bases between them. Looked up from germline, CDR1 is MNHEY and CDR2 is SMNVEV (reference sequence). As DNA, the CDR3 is TGTGCCAGCAGTTTAAGCATTCCGGGACGGGGTGCAACTAATGAAAAACTGTTTTTT. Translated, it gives CASSLSIPGRGATNEKLFF.

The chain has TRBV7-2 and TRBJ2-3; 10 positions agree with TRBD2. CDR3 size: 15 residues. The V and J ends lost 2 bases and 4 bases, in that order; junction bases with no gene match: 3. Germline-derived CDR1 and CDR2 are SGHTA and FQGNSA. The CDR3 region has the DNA TGTGCCAGCAGCTTACAGAGCGGGGGGGCAGATACGCAGTATTTT. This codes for CASSLQSGGADTQYF. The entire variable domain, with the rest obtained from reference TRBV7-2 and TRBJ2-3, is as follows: GAGVSQSPSNKVTEKGKDVELRCDPISGHTALYWYRQSLGQGLEFLIYFQGNSAPDKSGLPSDRFSAERTGGSVSTLTIQRTQQEDSAVYLCASSLQSGGADTQYFGPGTRLTVL.

The CDR3 is CASSTMIFAYEQYF. In DNA, the CDR3 is TGTGCCAGCAGTACCATGATCTTCGCCTACGAGCAGTACTTC. V is TRBV6-5 and J is TRBJ2-7; D unresolved. This CDR3 has 14 residues. The germline V gene has CDR1 MNHEY and CDR2 SVGAGI. Trimming removed 5 bases from V and 2 bases from J, with 13 bases in between.

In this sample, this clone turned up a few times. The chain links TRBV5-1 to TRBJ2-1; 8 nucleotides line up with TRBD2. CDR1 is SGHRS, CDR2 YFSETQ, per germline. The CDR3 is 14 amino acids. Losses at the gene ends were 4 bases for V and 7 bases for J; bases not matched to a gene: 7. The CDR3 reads CASSPSRGENEQFF. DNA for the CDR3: TGCGCCAGCAGCCCCTCGCGGGGGGAGAATGAGCAGTTCTTC.

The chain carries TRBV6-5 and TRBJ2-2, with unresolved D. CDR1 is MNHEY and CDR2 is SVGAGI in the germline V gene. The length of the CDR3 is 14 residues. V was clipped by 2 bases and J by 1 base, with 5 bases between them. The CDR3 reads CASSYTRNTGELFF. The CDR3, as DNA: TGTGCCAGCAGTTACACCAGGAACACCGGGGAGCTGTTTTTT.

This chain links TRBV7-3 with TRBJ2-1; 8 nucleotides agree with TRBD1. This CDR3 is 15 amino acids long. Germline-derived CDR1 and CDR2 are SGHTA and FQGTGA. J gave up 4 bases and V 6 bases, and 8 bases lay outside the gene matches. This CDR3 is CASSGSGQAYNEQFF. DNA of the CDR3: TGTGCCAGCAGTGGTTCGGGACAGGCATACAATGAGCAGTTCTTC. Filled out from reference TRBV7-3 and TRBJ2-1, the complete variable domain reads GAGVSQTPSNKVTEKGKYVELRCDPISGHTALYWYRQSLGQGPEFLIYFQGTGAADDSGLPNDRFFAVRPEGSVSTLKIQRTERGDSAVYLCASSGSGQAYNEQFFGPGTRLTVL.

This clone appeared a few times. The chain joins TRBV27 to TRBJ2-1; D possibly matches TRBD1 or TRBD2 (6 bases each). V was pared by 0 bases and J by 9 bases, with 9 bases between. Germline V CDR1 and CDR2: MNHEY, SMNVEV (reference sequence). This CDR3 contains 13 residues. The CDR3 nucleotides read TGTGCCAGCAGTTTATCCGGGGGCCCTGAGCAGTTCTTC. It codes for CASSLSGGPEQFF.

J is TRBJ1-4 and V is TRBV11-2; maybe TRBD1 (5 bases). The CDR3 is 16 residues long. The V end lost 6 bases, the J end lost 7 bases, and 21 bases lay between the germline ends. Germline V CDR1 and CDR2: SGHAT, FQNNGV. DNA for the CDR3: TGTGCCAGCAGGCGCGAGGGGAGGAGTCCGAGTGAAAAACTGTTTTTT. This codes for CASRREGRSPSEKLFF.

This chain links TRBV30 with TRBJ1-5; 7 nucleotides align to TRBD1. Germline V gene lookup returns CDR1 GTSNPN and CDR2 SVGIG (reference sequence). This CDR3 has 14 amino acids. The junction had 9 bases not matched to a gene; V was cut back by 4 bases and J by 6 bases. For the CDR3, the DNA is TGTGCCTGGACCCAAGACAGGGCTCGTCAGCCCCAGCATTTT. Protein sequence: CAWTQDRARQPQHF.

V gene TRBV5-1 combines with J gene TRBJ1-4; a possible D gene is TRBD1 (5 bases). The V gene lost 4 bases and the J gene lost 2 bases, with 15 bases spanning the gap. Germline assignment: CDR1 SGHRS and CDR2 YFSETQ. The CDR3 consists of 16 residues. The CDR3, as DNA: TGCGCCAGCAGCCCAGGGCCTATGAGCACTAATGAAAAACTGTTTTTT. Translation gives CASSPGPMSTNEKLFF.

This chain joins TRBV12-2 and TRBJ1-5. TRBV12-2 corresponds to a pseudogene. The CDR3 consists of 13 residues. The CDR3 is CASRSHSNQPQHF. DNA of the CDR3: TGTGCAAGTCGCAGCCATAGCAATCAGCCCCAGCATTTT.

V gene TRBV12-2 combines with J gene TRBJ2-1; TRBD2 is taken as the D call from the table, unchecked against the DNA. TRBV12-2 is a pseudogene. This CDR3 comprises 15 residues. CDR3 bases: TGTGCAAGTCGCTTAGGACTAGCGGGCTACAATGAGCAGTTCTTC. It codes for CASRLGLAGYNEQFF.

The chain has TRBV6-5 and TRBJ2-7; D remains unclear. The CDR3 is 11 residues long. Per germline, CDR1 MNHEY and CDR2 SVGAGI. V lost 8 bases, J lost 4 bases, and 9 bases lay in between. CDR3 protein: CASQTPYEQYF. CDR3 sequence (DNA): TGTGCCAGCCAAACGCCATACGAGCAGTACTTC.

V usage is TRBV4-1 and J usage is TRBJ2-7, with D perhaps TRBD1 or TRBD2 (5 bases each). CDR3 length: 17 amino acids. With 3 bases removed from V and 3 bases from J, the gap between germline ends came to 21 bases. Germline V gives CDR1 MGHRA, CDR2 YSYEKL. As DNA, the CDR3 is TGCGCCAGCAGCCACGGGGCAGTACACAAGCCTGTCTACGAGCAGTACTTC. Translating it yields CASSHGAVHKPVYEQYF.

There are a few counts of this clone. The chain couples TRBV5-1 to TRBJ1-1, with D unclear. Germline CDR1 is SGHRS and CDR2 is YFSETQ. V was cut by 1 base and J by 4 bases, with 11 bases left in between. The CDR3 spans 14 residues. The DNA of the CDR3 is TGCGCCAGCAGCTTGACAAGTCTCAGCACTGAAGCTTTCTTT. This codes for CASSLTSLSTEAFF.

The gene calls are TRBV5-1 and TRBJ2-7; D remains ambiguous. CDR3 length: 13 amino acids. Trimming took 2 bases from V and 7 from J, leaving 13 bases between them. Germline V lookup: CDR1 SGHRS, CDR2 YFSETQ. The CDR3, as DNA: TGCGCCAGCAGCTTAGGATACGATGGGGAGCAGTACTTC. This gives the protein CASSLGYDGEQYF.

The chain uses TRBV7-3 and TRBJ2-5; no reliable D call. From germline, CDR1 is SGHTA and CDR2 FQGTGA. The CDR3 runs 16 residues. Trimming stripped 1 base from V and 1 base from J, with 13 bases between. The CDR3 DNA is TGTGCCAGCAGCTTAATCTGCGGCAGGCCCCAAGAGACCCAGTACTTC. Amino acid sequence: CASSLICGRPQETQYF.

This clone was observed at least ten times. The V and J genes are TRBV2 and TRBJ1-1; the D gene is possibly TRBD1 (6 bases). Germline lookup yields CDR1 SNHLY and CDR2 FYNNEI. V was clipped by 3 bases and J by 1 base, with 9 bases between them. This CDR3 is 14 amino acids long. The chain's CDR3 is CASSDRGQNTEAFF. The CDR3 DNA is TGTGCCAGCAGTGACAGGGGACAGAACACTGAAGCTTTCTTT.

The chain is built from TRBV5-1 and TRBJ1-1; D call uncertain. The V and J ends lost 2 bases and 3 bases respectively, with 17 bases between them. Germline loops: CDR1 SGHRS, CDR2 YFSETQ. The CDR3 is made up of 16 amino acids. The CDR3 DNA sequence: TGCGCCAGCAGCTTAGATGGGGTTTGGGGAGACACTGAAGCTTTCTTT. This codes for CASSLDGVWGDTEAFF.

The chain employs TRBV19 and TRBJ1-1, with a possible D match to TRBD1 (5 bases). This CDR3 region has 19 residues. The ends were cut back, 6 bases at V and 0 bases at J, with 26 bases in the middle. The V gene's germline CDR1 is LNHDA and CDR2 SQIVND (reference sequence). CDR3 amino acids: CASRFRTGTATNMNTEAFF. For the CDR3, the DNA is TGTGCCAGTAGATTTCGGACTGGGACTGCAACCAATATGAACACTGAAGCTTTCTTT.

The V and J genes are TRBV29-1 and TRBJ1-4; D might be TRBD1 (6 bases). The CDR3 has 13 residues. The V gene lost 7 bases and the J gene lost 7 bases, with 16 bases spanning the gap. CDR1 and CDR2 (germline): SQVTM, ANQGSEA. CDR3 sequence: CSATDSGSEKLFF. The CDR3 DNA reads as TGCAGCGCCACGGACAGCGGGAGTGAAAAACTGTTTTTT.